This T cell receptor (beta chain) comes out of a study of T cell responses to AZD1222 COVID-19 vaccine. Study-level information: Second doses that came at about 4 or about 12 weeks were put together. Whole-study results and caveats: The study found vaccine-associated CD4 TCRs spanning spike, dominant at 160-218 and 743-854. Spike-specific TCR repertoires showed rising breadth and depth after two AZD1222 doses.

V was trimmed by 4 bases and J by 4 bases, leaving 12 bases between them. The CDR3 runs 14 residues. Germline CDR1 reads SGHDN; CDR2 reads FVKESK. As for this clone: Its antigen is not known.

Clones were sequenced by immunoSEQ multiplex PCR, and TCRdb holds only the in-frame ones, with some missing. The top ten clones hold around 2% of a sample with under 120,000 clones, about 94% of them seen once. This receptor was taken from an adult in good health. Source: peripheral blood, taken on day 0 of AZD1222 vaccination. The chain recombines TRBV14 with TRBJ2-3, with D possibly being TRBD2 (7 bases). Here the CDR3 DNA reads TGTGCCAGCAGCCTACGGGGGGCTCCAGATACGCAGTATTTT. It is translated as CASSLRGAPDTQYF.